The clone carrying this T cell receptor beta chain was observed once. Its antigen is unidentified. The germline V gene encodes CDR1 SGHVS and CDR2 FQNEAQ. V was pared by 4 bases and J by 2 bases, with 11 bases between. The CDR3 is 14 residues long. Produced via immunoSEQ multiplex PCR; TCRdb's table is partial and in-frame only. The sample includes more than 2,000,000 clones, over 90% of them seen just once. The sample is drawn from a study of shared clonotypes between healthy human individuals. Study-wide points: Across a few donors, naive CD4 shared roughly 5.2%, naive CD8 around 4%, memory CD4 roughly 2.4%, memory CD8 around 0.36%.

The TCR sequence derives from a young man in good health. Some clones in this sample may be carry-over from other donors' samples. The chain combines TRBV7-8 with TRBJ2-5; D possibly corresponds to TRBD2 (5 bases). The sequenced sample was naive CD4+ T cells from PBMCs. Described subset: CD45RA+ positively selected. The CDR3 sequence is CASSSNTGQETQYF. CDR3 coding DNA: TGTGCCAGCAGCTCTAATACGGGGCAAGAGACCCAGTACTTC.